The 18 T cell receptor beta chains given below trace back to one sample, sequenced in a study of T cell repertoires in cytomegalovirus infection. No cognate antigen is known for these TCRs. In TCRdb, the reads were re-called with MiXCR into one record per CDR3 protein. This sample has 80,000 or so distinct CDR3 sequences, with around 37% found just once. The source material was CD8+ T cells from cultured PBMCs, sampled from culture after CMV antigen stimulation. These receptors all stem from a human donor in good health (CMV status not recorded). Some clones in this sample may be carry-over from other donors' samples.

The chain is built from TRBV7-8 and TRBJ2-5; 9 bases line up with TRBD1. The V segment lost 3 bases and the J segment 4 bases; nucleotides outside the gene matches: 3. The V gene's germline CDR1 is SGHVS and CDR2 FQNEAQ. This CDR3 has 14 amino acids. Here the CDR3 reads CASSFTGGVETQYF. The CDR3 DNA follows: TGTGCCAGCAGCTTTACAGGGGGCGTAGAGACCCAGTACTTC.

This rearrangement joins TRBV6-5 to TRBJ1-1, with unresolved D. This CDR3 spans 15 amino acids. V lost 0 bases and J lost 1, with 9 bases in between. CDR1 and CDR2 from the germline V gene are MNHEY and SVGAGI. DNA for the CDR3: TGTGCCAGCAGTTACTCAGTGACCGGGAACACTGAAGCTTTCTTT. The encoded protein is CASSYSVTGNTEAFF.

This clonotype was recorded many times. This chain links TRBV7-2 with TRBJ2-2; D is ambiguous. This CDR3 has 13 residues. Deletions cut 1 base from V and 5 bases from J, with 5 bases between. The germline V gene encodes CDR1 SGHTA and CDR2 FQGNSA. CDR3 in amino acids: CASSLGRTGELFF. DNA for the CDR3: TGTGCCAGCAGCTTAGGACGAACCGGGGAGCTGTTTTTT.

The DNA of the CDR3 is TGTGCCAGCAGCTCACCGGATGAGCAGTTCTTC. Amino acids: CASSSPDEQFF. J is TRBJ2-1 and V is TRBV7-9; D remains unclear. The CDR3 totals 11 residues. Trimming took off 4 bases at V and 8 bases at J, with 6 bases between the two ends. Looked up from germline, CDR1 is SEHNR and CDR2 is FQNEAQ (reference sequence).

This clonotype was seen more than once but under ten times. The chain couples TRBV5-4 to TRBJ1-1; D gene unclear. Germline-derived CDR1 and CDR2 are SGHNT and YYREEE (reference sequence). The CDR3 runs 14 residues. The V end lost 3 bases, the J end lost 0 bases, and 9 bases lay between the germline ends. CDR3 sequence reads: CASSSGDMNTEAFF. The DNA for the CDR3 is TGTGCCAGCAGCTCAGGAGACATGAACACTGAAGCTTTCTTT.

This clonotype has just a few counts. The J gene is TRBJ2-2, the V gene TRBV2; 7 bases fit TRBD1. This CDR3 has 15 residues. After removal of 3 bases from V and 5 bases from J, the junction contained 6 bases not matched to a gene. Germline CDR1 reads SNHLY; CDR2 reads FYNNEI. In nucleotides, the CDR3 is TGTGCCAGCAGTGAGGGGGACAGACAAACCGGGGAGCTGTTTTTT. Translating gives CASSEGDRQTGELFF.

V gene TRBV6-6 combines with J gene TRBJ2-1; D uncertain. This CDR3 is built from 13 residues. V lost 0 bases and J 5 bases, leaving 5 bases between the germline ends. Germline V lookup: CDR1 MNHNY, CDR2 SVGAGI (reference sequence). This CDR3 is CASSYSVNNEQFF. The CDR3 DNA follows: TGTGCCAGCAGTTACTCGGTAAACAATGAGCAGTTCTTC.

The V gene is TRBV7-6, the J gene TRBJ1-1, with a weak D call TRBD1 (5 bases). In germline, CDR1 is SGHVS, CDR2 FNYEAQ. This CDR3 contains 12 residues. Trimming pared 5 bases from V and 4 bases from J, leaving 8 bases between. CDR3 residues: CASSGAGTEAFF. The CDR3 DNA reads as TGTGCCAGCAGCGGGGCGGGCACTGAAGCTTTCTTT.

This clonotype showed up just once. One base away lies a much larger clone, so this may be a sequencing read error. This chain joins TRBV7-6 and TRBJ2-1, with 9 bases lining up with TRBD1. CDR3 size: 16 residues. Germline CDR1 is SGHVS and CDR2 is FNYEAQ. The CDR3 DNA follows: TGTGCCTGCAGCACAGGGACAGGGTCGGCCTACAATGAGCAGTTCTTC. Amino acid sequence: CACSTGTGSAYNEQFF.

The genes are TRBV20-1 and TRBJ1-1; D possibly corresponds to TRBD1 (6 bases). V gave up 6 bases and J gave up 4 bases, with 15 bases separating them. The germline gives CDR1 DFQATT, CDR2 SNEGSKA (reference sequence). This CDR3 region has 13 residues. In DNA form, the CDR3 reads TGCAGTGCCCTAGACAGGCACCGCACTGAAGCTTTCTTT. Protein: CSALDRHRTEAFF.

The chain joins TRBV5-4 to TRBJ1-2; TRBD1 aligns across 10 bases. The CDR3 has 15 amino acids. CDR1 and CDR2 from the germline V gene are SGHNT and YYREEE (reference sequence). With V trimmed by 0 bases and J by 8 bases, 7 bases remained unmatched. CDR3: CASSLEDRGFWGYTF. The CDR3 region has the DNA TGTGCCAGCAGCTTGGAGGACAGGGGGTTTTGGGGCTACACCTTC. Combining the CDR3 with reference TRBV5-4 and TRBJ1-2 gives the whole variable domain ETGVTQSPTHLIKTRGQQVTLRCSSQSGHNTVSWYQQALGQGPQFIFQYYREEENGRGNFPPRFSGLQFPNYSSELNVNALELDDSALYLCASSLEDRGFWGYTFGSGTRLTVV.

Written as DNA, the CDR3 is TGTGCCAGCAGACCAGGGGTGGTGACCGAAGCTTTCTTT. Translating gives CASRPGVVTEAFF. The chain couples TRBV6-2 or TRBV6-3 to TRBJ1-1, with D tentatively TRBD1 (6 bases). Germline-derived CDR1 and CDR2 are MNHEY and SVGEGT. This CDR3 is 13 amino acids long. Trimming stripped 6 bases from V and 8 bases from J, with 16 bases between.

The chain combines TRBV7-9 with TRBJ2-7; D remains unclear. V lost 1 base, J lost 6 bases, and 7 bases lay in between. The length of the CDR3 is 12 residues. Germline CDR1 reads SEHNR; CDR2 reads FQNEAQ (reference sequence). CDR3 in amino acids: CASSLGAREQYF. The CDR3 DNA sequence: TGTGCCAGCAGCTTAGGGGCTCGCGAGCAGTACTTC.

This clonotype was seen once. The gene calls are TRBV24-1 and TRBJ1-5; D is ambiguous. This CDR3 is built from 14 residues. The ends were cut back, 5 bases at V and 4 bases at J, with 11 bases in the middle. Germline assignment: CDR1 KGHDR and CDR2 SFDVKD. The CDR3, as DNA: TGTGCCACCAGTGGTCCCATGTTGAATCAGCCCCAGCATTTT. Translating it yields CATSGPMLNQPQHF.

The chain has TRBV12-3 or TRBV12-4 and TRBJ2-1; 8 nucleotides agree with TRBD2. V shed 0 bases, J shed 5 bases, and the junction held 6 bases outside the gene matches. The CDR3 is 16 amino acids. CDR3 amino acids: CASSLAAGLVHNEQFF. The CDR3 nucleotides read TGTGCCAGCAGTTTAGCTGCGGGACTAGTACACAATGAGCAGTTCTTC.

CDR3 residues: CASSQDGAVPTYEQYF. The CDR3 bases are TGCGCCAGCAGCCAAGATGGAGCGGTGCCTACCTACGAGCAGTACTTC. The chain carries TRBV4-1 and TRBJ2-7, with a possible D match to TRBD2 (5 bases). The V end lost 0 bases, the J end lost 2 bases, and 14 bases lay between the germline ends. This CDR3 has 16 amino acids. CDR1 MGHRA and CDR2 YSYEKL come from the germline V gene.

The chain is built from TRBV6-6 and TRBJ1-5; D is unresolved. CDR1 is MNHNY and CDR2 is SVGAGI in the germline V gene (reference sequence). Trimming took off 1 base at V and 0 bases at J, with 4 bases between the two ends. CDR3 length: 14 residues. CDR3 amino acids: CASSYLNSNQPQHF. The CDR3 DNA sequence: TGTGCCAGCAGTTACTTAAATAGCAATCAGCCCCAGCATTTT.

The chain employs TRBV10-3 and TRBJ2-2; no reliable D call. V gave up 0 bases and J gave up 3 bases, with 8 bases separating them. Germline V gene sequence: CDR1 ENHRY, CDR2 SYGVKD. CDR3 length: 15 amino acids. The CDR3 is CAISESERDTGELFF. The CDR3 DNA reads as TGTGCCATCAGTGAGTCAGAGCGAGACACCGGGGAGCTGTTTTTT.